The 2 T cell receptor beta chains below come from one sample, sequenced in a study of STAT3 mutations in large granular lymphocyte leukemia (dated by TCRdb to between 2018 and 2020). No antigen has been identified for these receptors. Summary of the overall study and its limitations: At least one immunodominant TCRbeta clonotype was identified in every T-LGLL patient, and multiple immunodominant subclonotypes were identified in about half of the T-LGLL patients.

Library creation used the immunoSEQ multiplex PCR assay. Not all clones reach the TCRdb copy of this immuneACCESS table, which keeps in-frame sequences only. Checked studies attribute under half of the gap to unresolved V genes and leave the rest unexplained. The sample table lists approximately 27,000 clones, about three quarters of them with a count of one. The top ten constitute 30% of the sample. Sequenced sample: peripheral blood mononuclear cells. The receptors come from a woman in her forties or fifties with T-cell large granular lymphocyte leukemia. Some clones in this sample may be carry-over from other donors' samples. The age is the age at diagnosis.

V and J are TRBV29-1 and TRBJ1-2, with a possible D match to TRBD1 (5 bases). V gave up 4 bases and J gave up 8 bases, with 11 bases separating them. The CDR3 length is 11 residues. Per germline, CDR1 SQVTM and CDR2 ANQGSEA. The CDR3 DNA sequence: TGCAGCGTTGGAGGGGCTTTCGGCTACACCTTC. Translation gives CSVGGAFGYTF.

The chain combines TRBV18 with TRBJ1-2; no reliable D call. There are 13 residues in the CDR3. Trimming left V 1 base short and J 8 bases short, with 11 bases between. Germline-derived CDR1 and CDR2 are KGHSH and LQKENI. The CDR3 bases are TGTGCCAGCTCACCACAGGAGGCGACGGGCTACACCTTC. Residues: CASSPQEATGYTF.